The text below deals with one T cell receptor (beta chain). Cohorts were assigned according to the clinical history that participants reported. This record comes from a study of blood T cell repertoires in COVID-19. Germline CDR1 reads MNHEY; CDR2 reads SVGAGI. With 6 bases removed from V and 4 bases from J, the gap between germline ends came to 16 bases. CDR3 length: 15 amino acids. Study processing details: Amplification of reference gene primers provided the estimated nucleated cell counts. Profiled with immunoSEQ multiplex PCR; TCRdb holds only in-frame clones, not every one. For V, J and clone size, that table is used; D and trimming come from the DNA. The repertoire holds a few hundred thousand clones, with more than 70% as singletons.

The chain links TRBV6-5 to TRBJ1-5, with a tentative D call TRBD1 (6 bases). Material for sequencing was PBMCs or T cells enriched from blood (not recorded which). The sequence was obtained from a young woman who had been exposed to COVID-19. For the CDR3, the DNA is TGTGCCAGCAGCACAGACCGGACAGTGAATCAGCCCCAGCATTTT. Translation gives CASSTDRTVNQPQHF.